The subject of this entry is one T cell receptor beta chain. Using immunoSEQ multiplex PCR, the repertoire was profiled, and TCRdb retains in-frame clones only, with some absent. Of fewer than 350,000 clones listed, approximately 91% were seen once; the top ten hold under 3%. This sample stems from a study of blood T cell repertoires in COVID-19. The cohort comprised adults aged roughly 18 to 95 years residing in 20 to 25 US areas. This TCR was sampled from a middle-aged woman with acute COVID-19. Sequenced: PBMCs or T cells enriched from blood (not recorded which).

The CDR3 spells CAWGGTGNYGYTF. Written as DNA, the CDR3 is TGTGCCTGGGGCGGTACAGGGAACTATGGCTACACCTTC. The chain carries TRBV30 and TRBJ1-2, with D perhaps matching TRBD1 (6 bases). Germline CDR1 is GTSNPN and CDR2 is SVGIG (reference sequence). The CDR3 extends over 13 amino acids. Trimming shortened V by 5 bases and J by 2 bases, and 12 bases separated the two germline ends.